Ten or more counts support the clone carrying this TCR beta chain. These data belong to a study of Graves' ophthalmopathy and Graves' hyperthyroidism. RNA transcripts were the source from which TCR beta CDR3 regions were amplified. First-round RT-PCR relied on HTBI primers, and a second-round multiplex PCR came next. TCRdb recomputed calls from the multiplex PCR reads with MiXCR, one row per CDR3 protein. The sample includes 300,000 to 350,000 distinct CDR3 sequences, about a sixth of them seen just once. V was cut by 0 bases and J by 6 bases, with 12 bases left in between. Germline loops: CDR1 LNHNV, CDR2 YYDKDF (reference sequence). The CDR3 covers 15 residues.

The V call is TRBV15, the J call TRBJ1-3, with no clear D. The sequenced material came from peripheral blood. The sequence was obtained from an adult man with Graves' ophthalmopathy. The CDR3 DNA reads TGTGCCACCAGCAGAGATGTGGCGCCACCAAACACCATATATTTT. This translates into CATSRDVAPPNTIYF. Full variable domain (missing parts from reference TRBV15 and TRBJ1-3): DAMVIQNPRYQVTQFGKPVTLSCSQTLNHNVMYWYQQKSSQAPKLLFHYYDKDFNNEADTPDNFQSRRPNTSFCFLDIRSPGLGDTAMYLCATSRDVAPPNTIYFGEGSWLTVV.